This TCR beta chain comes out of a study of T cell repertoires in cytomegalovirus infection (dated by TCRdb to between 2019 and 2020). For the wider study: The peptide stimulations were aimed at well-studied HLA-B-restricted epitopes as well as recently identified HLA-C-restricted CMV epitopes, whose presentation resists viral immunomodulation. Because public TCR beta signatures pointed to carriage of CMV infection together with the matching HLA type, the HLA type of each donor mattered for the analysis.

Of note for this clonotype: Its antigen is not yet known. No quality values exist for individual bases; no much larger clone is one base distant.

Here is what the overall study found, with its caveats: The ex vivo response was dominated by HLA-C-restricted CMV-specific TCR beta clonotypes, which also provided the single most frequent clonotype in two of eight donors. Carriers of CMV infection plus the relevant HLA type were discriminated by the cumulative frequency of public TCR beta family members in the study cohort and in an independent roughly 350-donor cohort.

The sample's treatment or condition label, in plain terms: in vitro stimulation with specific CMV peptide epitopes to enrich CMV-specific T cells. CDR1 and CDR2, looked up from the germline V gene (reference sequence), are SEHNR and FQNEAQ. There are 11 amino acids in the CDR3, from cysteine to phenylalanine inclusive. Left in the record is the CDR3 DNA by itself, 33 bases read in frame from the first base. V is reduced by 5 bases and J by 8 bases, leaving a spacing of 9 bases between them. The data were produced on an Illumina HiSeq 1500. Clones were called with MiXCR by TCRdb after fastp trimmed the public reads at Q25, and only in-frame beta chains were retained. CDR3 protein sequences are deduplicated, and each keeps its most common genes and DNA. The sample profile shows 900,000 to 950,000 distinct CDR3 sequences; approximately 31% of them were found once. In total, the top ten clones hold 11% to 15% of the sample.

Sequencing used cultured CD8+ T cells from PBMCs, obtained from culture after CMV antigen stimulation. The sequence joins TRBV7-9 to TRBJ1-1, with the identity of the D gene unclear. The TCR was taken from a human donor in good health (CMV status not recorded). Some clones in this sample may be carry-over from other donors' samples. The nucleotide sequence reads as follows: TGTGCCAGCAGCCACGGACGCGAAGCTTTCTTT. Translated, it reads CASSHGREAFF.